One sample yielded the 22 T cell receptor beta chains listed below, sequenced in a study of shared clonotypes between healthy human individuals. Naivety among CD8 cells was defined by CD45RO negativity and positive CCR7 selection, thereby excluding terminally differentiated effector memory CD45RA+ cells. Profiling relied on immunoSEQ multiplex PCR, and the TCRdb table lists in-frame clones only, not all of them. The sample consists of about 2 million clones, 85% to 95% of them appearing once. The sample taken for sequencing was naive CD8+ T cells sorted from blood. Receptor source: a man aged 18 to 30 in good health.

This chain connects TRBV30 to TRBJ2-1, with 14 bases aligning to TRBD2. Per the germline V gene, CDR1 is GTSNPN and CDR2 is SVGIG (reference sequence). V lost 1 base to trimming and J lost 6 bases; unmatched junction nucleotides: 5. The CDR3 consists of 16 residues. The CDR3 here is CAWSAGTSGGFNEQFF. The CDR3 nucleotides are TGTGCCTGGAGTGCCGGGACTAGCGGGGGATTCAATGAGCAGTTCTTC.

The rearrangement joins TRBV15 to TRBJ1-1; no firm D call. Germline CDR1 is LNHNV and CDR2 is YYDKDF (reference sequence). The CDR3 runs to 15 residues. V was trimmed by 3 bases and J by 1 base, leaving 12 bases between them. CDR3 coding DNA: TGTGCCACCAGCAGCCCGACGGTTCAGAACACTGAAGCTTTCTTT. This gives the protein CATSSPTVQNTEAFF.

The chain uses TRBV27 and TRBJ1-5; a possible D gene is TRBD1 (5 bases). The germline V gene has CDR1 MNHEY and CDR2 SMNVEV (reference sequence). The CDR3 runs to 17 residues. V dropped 5 bases and J dropped 2 bases, with 19 bases sitting between them. The CDR3 spells CASSPLNRYLGNQPQHF. CDR3 in DNA: TGTGCCAGCAGTCCCCTAAACAGGTACCTGGGCAATCAGCCCCAGCATTTT.

This rearrangement joins TRBV18 to TRBJ2-7, with D perhaps matching TRBD1 (6 bases). Germline V gene sequence: CDR1 KGHSH, CDR2 LQKENI. Trimming cost V 3 bases and J 4 bases, with 13 bases left between them. This CDR3 is 14 amino acids long. The CDR3 loop is CASSPDSVLYEQYF. The CDR3 nucleotides read TGTGCCAGCTCACCGGACAGCGTTTTATACGAGCAGTACTTC.

The sample holds one count of this clone. The rearrangement uses TRBV4-2 and TRBJ1-4; D is perhaps TRBD1 (5 bases). Trimming shortened V by 1 base and J by 2 bases, and 17 bases separated the two germline ends. CDR1 LGHNA and CDR2 YNFKEQ come from the germline V gene. The CDR3 runs 18 residues. The CDR3 coding sequence is TGTGCCAGCAGCCAAGTCGAGGGGTTCTCGGTGACTAATGAAAAACTGTTTTTT. The encoded protein is CASSQVEGFSVTNEKLFF.

The rearrangement joins TRBV18 to TRBJ2-3, with D perhaps matching TRBD1 (6 bases). V shed 3 bases and J shed 2 bases, with 12 bases lying between them. The CDR3 covers 15 residues. Germline V lookup: CDR1 KGHSH, CDR2 LQKENI. CDR3 in DNA: TGTGCCAGCTCACCGACAGGTTACCACACAGATACGCAGTATTTT. Amino acid sequence: CASSPTGYHTDTQYF.

V and J are TRBV12-5 and TRBJ2-7; D perhaps matches TRBD1 (6 bases). The CDR3 is 13 residues long. The V end was cut by 0 bases, the J end by 3 bases, with 6 bases between. Germline V gives CDR1 LGHNT, CDR2 FRNRAP. CDR3 nucleotides: TGTGCTAGTGGTTTGGTAGGGGGCTACGAGCAGTACTTC. This translates into CASGLVGGYEQYF.

In regard to this clone: Other DNA variants within this sample encode the same CDR3. CDR3 region: CAWSVGGSNQPQHF. The CDR3 DNA is TGTGCCTGGAGTGTAGGAGGGAGCAATCAGCCCCAGCATTTT. This rearrangement joins TRBV30 to TRBJ1-5; the D is unclear. Trimming removed 0 bases at V and 1 base at J, with 7 bases between. The CDR3 spans 14 residues. The germline V gene encodes CDR1 GTSNPN and CDR2 SVGIG (reference sequence).

A note on this clone: The sample contains more than one DNA sequence encoding this CDR3. V is TRBV6-6 and J is TRBJ2-7; D is uncertain. CDR3 length: 13 residues. Trimming cost V 0 bases and J 3 bases, with 6 bases left between them. CDR1 is MNHNY, CDR2 SVGAGI, per germline (reference sequence). The CDR3 DNA is TGTGCCAGCAGTTACTCGGAAGGCTACGAGCAGTACTTC. As protein: CASSYSEGYEQYF.

The V call is TRBV7-8, the J call TRBJ2-7, with TRBD1 identical over 11 bases. CDR1 and CDR2 (germline): SGHVS, FQNEAQ. The CDR3 has 15 residues. Trimming took 4 bases from V and 6 from J; bases not matched to a gene: 8. CDR3 in DNA: TGTGCCAGCAGCTCAGGGACAGGGGGAGAGGGCGAGCAGTACTTC. It encodes CASSSGTGGEGEQYF.

J is TRBJ1-5 and V is TRBV19; the D gene is possibly TRBD1 (5 bases). The CDR3 is made up of 13 amino acids. Trimming took off 8 bases at V and 7 bases at J, with 15 bases between the two ends. Germline lookup yields CDR1 LNHDA and CDR2 SQIVND (reference sequence). The CDR3 region is CASGGALGQPQHF. As DNA, the CDR3 is TGTGCCAGTGGAGGGGCCTTGGGGCAGCCCCAGCATTTT.

The chain carries TRBV7-6 and TRBJ1-4; D is undetermined. Trimming took 3 bases from V and 6 from J, leaving 11 bases between them. The CDR3 contains 14 residues. CDR1 is SGHVS and CDR2 is FNYEAQ in the germline V gene. The CDR3 DNA is TGTGCCAGCAGCTTTGGAGGGTTAGATGAAAAACTGTTTTTT. It encodes CASSFGGLDEKLFF.

For this clone: The identical CDR3 is also encoded by other nucleotide sequences in the sample. This chain links TRBV6-5 with TRBJ2-1, with 7 bases matching TRBD1. The CDR3 runs to 12 residues. Germline loops: CDR1 MNHEY, CDR2 SVGAGI. J gave up 9 bases and V 5 bases, and 4 bases lay outside the gene matches. CDR3 coding DNA: TGTGCCAGCAGTCCCGGGACAGCTGAGCAGTTCTTC. Protein sequence: CASSPGTAEQFF.

The chain links TRBV4-1 to TRBJ2-1; 16 nucleotides line up with TRBD2. Germline CDR1 MGHRA, CDR2 YSYEKL. The CDR3 consists of 15 residues. Trimming at V came to 7 bases and at J to 10 bases, leaving 7 bases not matched to a gene. The CDR3 DNA sequence: TGCGCCAGCAACTTGGGACTAGCGGGAGGGGAAGAGCAGTTCTTC. Encoded protein: CASNLGLAGGEEQFF.

The V and J genes are TRBV6-5 and TRBJ2-7; perhaps TRBD2 as D (6 bases). CDR3 size: 13 residues. Germline V gives CDR1 MNHEY, CDR2 SVGAGI. V lost 5 bases and J lost 3, with 11 bases in between. The CDR3 DNA follows: TGTGCCAGCAGTCAGTCCGGGAGCTACGAGCAGTACTTC. It is translated as CASSQSGSYEQYF.

This chain uses TRBV27 with TRBJ1-5; no clear D gene. CDR3 size: 10 residues. Germline V lookup: CDR1 MNHEY, CDR2 SMNVEV (reference sequence). The V gene lost 10 bases and the J gene lost 5 bases, with 6 bases spanning the gap. For the CDR3, the DNA is TGTGCCATCCCGCATCAGCCCCAGCATTTT. It codes for CAIPHQPQHF.

V gene TRBV5-6 combines with J gene TRBJ1-6; D call uncertain. The CDR3 is made up of 17 amino acids. Germline V gene data show CDR1 as SGHDT and CDR2 as YYEEEE. Trimming pared 0 bases from V and 5 bases from J, leaving 15 bases between. The DNA of the CDR3 is TGTGCCAGCAGCTTGGGACACGGGAGAGCAAATAATTCACCCCTCCACTTT. This sequence encodes CASSLGHGRANNSPLHF.

The V and J genes are TRBV6-5 and TRBJ2-5; D not resolved. V was trimmed by 7 bases and J by 7 bases, leaving 19 bases between them. The CDR3 extends over 14 amino acids. CDR1 and CDR2 from the germline V gene are MNHEY and SVGAGI. CDR3 DNA sequence: TGTGCCAGCACCCCCTCGGTGTGGGAAGCGACCCAGTACTTC. This codes for CASTPSVWEATQYF.

Concerning this clone: Other DNA sequences in the same sample also yield this CDR3. The DNA of the CDR3 is TGTGCCAGCAGCGCGGGCTCCTACGAGCAGTACTTC. Its translation: CASSAGSYEQYF. The J gene is TRBJ2-7, the V gene TRBV11-2, with a tentative D call TRBD2 (5 bases). V was clipped by 5 bases and J by 0 bases, with 5 bases between them. The CDR3 sequence is 12 residues long. From germline, CDR1 is SGHAT and CDR2 FQNNGV. Based on the CDR3 plus reference TRBV11-2 and TRBJ2-7, the full variable domain is EAGVAQSPRYKIIEKRQSVAFWCNPISGHATLYWYQQILGQGPKLLIQFQNNGVVDDSQLPKDRFSAERLKGVDSTLKIQPAKLEDSAVYLCASSAGSYEQYFGPGTRLTVT.

This rearrangement joins TRBV6-1 to TRBJ2-1, with 8 bases matching TRBD2. This CDR3 is built from 14 residues. J gave up 5 bases and V 6 bases, and 6 bases lay outside the gene matches. Germline CDR1 is MNHNS and CDR2 is SASEGT. The DNA for the CDR3 is TGTGCCAGCAGCCGGATCGGGAGGGACAATGAGCAGTTCTTC. Its translation is CASSRIGRDNEQFF.

This chain joins TRBV5-1 and TRBJ2-3; no definite D call. Germline V gives CDR1 SGHRS, CDR2 YFSETQ. V was pared by 6 bases and J by 6 bases, with 20 bases between. This CDR3 spans 15 amino acids. The CDR3 DNA reads as TGCGCCAGCACGGATGAGGACCCCGGGTGGGATACGCAGTATTTT. Amino acids: CASTDEDPGWDTQYF.

The rearrangement uses TRBV25-1 and TRBJ2-7; 7 nucleotides line up with TRBD1. Losses at the gene ends were 2 bases for V and 4 bases for J; bases not matched to a gene: 5. This CDR3 region has 14 residues. Germline CDR1 reads MGHDK; CDR2 reads SYGVNS. The CDR3, as DNA: TGTGCCAGCAGTGAAATAGGGACAGCATACGAGCAGTACTTC. It is translated as CASSEIGTAYEQYF.